The text below deals with one T cell receptor beta chain. Its antigen is unknown. Since all of the isolated RNA was reverse transcribed, expressed TCRB transcripts were what got sequenced. Mean read depth for naive, central memory and regulatory T cell samples was about 3.6 million reads. TCRdb's table, derived via immunoSEQ multiplex PCR, lists solely in-frame clones and lacks some. The sample consists of about 230,000 clones, 16% of them appearing once. The data are from a study of beta chain features in type 1 diabetes. Germline V lookup: CDR1 SGHRS, CDR2 YFSETQ. The CDR3 has 15 residues. The V end lost 2 bases, the J end lost 1 base, and 11 bases lay between the germline ends. Whole-study findings and limits: Within each of all four CD4+ subsets, Type 1 diabetes patients had TCRB CDR3s that were moderately but significantly shorter.

Based on CD45RO/CCR7/CD25/CD127/CD95/CD27, CD4+ regulatory, stem cell-like memory, naive and central memory cells were sorted. The clonotype was recovered from a man in his thirties or forties with type 1 diabetes. The material sequenced was naive CD4+ T cells from blood. The chain employs TRBV5-1 and TRBJ2-3; tentative D call: TRBD1 (5 bases). The CDR3 spells CASSFQSRGTDTQYF. The CDR3 nucleotides read TGCGCCAGCAGCTTTCAAAGCAGGGGCACAGATACGCAGTATTTT.